This TCR beta chain was recorded in a study of beta chain features in type 1 diabetes (dated by TCRdb to the late 2010s). Describing the broader study: Patients and healthy donors did not differ in mean age, gender distribution, total cell number or subset yield. Whereas all 30 or so donors provided naive and central memory subsets, regulatory and stem cell-like memory subsets were isolated from just 8 patients and about 8 healthy donors. In the study, TCRB repertoires of sorted circulating CD4+ T cell subsets from recently diagnosed type 1 diabetes patients were compared with those of matched healthy donors. A total of some 100,000,000 sorted cells were examined across all samples, and a strong correlation was observed between cell number per subset and RNA yield. Beyond this particular receptor, the publication reports: Because cDNA was sequenced instead of genomic DNA, highly expressing activated cells could be over-represented, though the groups showed no difference in activation or CD3 levels. PCR might favor shorter templates, but patient and control samples were amplified and corrected together, so any skew would affect both groups equally. At VDJ recombination sites, type 1 diabetes patients had fewer insertions and more deleted nucleotides, which implies abnormalities in thymic rearrangement. HLA sub-analyses involved small numbers of individuals, so any influence of HLA type on TCRB rearrangement remained unresolved. Type 1 diabetes patients showed a moderate but significant shortening of TCRB CDR3 length in all four CD4+ subsets. Naive, central memory and regulatory TCRB repertoires appeared more similar among patients than among healthy donors.

The entire isolated RNA was reverse transcribed using the High Capacity cDNA Reverse Transcription Kit, and thus expressed TCRB transcripts were sequenced. Naive, central memory and regulatory T cell samples underwent deep immunoSEQ sequencing, averaging about 3.57 million total reads per sample. After sorted cells were lysed in RLT buffer, RNA was extracted with DNase-treated RNeasy Micro or Mini kits, with the choice depending on cell number. Each cell subset was processed separately to prevent cross-contamination, with patient and healthy donor samples processed together. The immunoSEQ multiplex PCR was used to amplify TCRB sequences from cDNA, generating 87-bp fragments that spanned the CDR3 region. The amplicons were sequenced using the Illumina HiSeq platform. As for the original processing: Synthetic template baselines were used to correct PCR bias computationally, reads within Hamming distance 2 were collapsed, and singletons that could not be merged were discarded. Reads were aligned against IMGT to assign V, D and J genes, CDR3 length and insertions or deletions at six rearrangement sites. Within each subset, clonotype counts were normalized to the number of sorted cells before true diversity and Gini coefficients were calculated with the tcR R package. The overlap coefficient, calculated on TCRB nucleotide sequences, was used to measure repertoire sharing. TCRdb's version of the immuneACCESS table is confined to in-frame rearrangements and falls short of the full clone set. An unresolved V gene accounts for under half of the shortfall where checked; the remainder is of unknown origin. For V, J and clone size, that table is used; D and trimming come from the DNA. This sample lists roughly 150,000 clones; roughly 8% were detected once. Around 0.5% of the sample rests with the top ten.

This clone was found a few times. Its antigen remains undetermined. Per-nucleotide qualities are absent, and no much larger clonotype sits a single base away. Each donor gave one peripheral blood draw, averaging roughly 100 mL, which was collected into heparinised tubes. Naive, central memory, regulatory and stem cell-like memory CD4+ T cells were sorted on a BD FACSAria II using a panel including CD45RO, CCR7, CD25, CD127, CD95 and CD27. Purity was above 95% for every sorted population. Right away, PBMCs were isolated by Lymphoprep density gradient centrifugation and were stained directly, with no culture step. Samples were stained and sorted in pairs, with one healthy donor and one patient per experiment, so that batch effects were minimized. In the germline V gene (reference sequence), CDR1 corresponds to SSHAT and CDR2 to FNYEAQ. V drops 1 base and J drops 2 bases, leaving 8 bases in between. The CDR3 has 14 amino acids, counting the end cysteine and phenylalanine. Only CDR3 DNA is held: 42 bases, read in frame from base 1.

Sequencing was carried out using central memory CD4+ T cells from blood. The origin of this receptor is a young woman with type 1 diabetes. In this chain, TRBV7-7 is recombined with TRBJ2-5; the best D guess is TRBD1, with 6 bases matching. The sequence in DNA is TGTGCCAGCAGCTTAGGCGGACAGCAAGAGACCCAGTACTTC. Protein translation: CASSLGGQQETQYF.